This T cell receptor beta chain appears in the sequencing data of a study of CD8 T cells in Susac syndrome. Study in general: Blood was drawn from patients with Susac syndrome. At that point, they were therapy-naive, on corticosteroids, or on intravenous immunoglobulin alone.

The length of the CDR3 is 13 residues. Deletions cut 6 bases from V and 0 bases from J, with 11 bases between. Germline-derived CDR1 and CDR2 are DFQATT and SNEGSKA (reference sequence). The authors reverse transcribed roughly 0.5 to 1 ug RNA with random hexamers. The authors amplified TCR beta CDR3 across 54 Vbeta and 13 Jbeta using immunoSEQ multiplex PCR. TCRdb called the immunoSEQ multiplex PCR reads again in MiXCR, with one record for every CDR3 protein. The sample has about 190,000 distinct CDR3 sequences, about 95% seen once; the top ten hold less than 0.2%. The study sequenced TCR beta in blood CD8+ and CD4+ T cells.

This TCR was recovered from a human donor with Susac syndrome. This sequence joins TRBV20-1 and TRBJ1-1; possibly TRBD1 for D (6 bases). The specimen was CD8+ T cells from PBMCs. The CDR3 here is CSAKDSLNTEAFF. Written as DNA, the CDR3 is TGCAGTGCCAAGGACAGCTTGAACACTGAAGCTTTCTTT.